The T cell receptor beta chain under discussion was sequenced for a study of CD8+ T cells in alopecia areata. Sample treatment: oral pan-JAK inhibitor, 5-10 mg twice daily. Samples from alopecia areata patients were lesional scalp punch biopsies and peripheral blood. Sorting from PBMCs produced CD4+ and CD8+ T cells. General observations from the study: In scalp and blood during tofacitinib, many expanded lesional clones persisted.

V gave up 1 base and J gave up 5 bases, with 12 bases separating them. CDR1 MGHRA and CDR2 YSYEKL come from the germline V gene. The CDR3 is made up of 14 amino acids. Points on this clone: No antigen is known for it.

Isolated RNA was reverse transcribed into cDNA used as the sequencing template. Clones were read by immunoSEQ multiplex PCR, and TCRdb kept only the in-frame ones, dropping some. The table lists roughly 250,000 clones, 60% of them singletons. Sequences were derived from CD4+ T cells sorted from blood, sampled around week 53, from a patient treated with tofacitinib. The chain is built from TRBV4-1 and TRBJ2-7; a possible D gene is TRBD2 (6 bases). The source is a human donor with alopecia areata. CDR3 sequence reads: CASSQVLALDEQYF. CDR3 DNA sequence: TGCGCCAGCAGCCAAGTACTAGCTCTGGACGAGCAGTACTTC.